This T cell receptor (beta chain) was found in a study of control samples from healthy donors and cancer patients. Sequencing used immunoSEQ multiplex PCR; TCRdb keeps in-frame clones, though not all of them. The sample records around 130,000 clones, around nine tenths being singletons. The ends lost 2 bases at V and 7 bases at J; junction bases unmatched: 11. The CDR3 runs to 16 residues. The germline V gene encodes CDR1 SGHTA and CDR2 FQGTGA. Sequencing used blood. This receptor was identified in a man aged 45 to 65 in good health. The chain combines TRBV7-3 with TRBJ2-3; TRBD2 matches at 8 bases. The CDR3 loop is CASSLSDSGGVYTQYF. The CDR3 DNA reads TGTGCCAGCAGCTTATCCGATTCCGGGGGGGTGTATACGCAGTATTTT.